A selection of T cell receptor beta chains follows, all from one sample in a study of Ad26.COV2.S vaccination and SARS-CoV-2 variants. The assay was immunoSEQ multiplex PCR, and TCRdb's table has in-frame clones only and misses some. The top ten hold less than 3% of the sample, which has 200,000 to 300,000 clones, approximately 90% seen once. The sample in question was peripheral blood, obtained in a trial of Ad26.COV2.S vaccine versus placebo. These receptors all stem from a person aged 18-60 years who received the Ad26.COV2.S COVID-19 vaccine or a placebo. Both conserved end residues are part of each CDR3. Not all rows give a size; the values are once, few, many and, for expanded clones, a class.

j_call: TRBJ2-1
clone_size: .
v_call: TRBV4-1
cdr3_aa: CASSQVWTSAYNEQFF

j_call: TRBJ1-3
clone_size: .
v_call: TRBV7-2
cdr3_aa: CASSSGGSSSGNTIYF

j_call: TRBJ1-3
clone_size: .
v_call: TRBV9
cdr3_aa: CASSVGAQGTGNTIYF

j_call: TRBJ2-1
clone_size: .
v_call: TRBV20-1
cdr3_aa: CSASRTSYSYNEQFF

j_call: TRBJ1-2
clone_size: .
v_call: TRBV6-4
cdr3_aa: CASSDYFGTGHYGYTF

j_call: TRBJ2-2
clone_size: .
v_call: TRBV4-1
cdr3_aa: CASSQGARGGRYTGELFF

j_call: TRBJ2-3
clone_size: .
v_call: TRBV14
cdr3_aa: CASSPYRTDTQYF

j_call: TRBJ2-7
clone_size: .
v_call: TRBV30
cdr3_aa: CACNSRDTSSYEQYF

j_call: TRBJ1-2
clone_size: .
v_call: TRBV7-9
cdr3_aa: CASSQANYGYTF

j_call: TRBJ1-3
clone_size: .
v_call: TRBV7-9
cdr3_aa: CASSPWTAVSGNTIYF

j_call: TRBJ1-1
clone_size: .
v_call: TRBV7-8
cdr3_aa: CASSLADRANTEAFF

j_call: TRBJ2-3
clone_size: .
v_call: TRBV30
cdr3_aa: CARSAGGQVGDTQYF

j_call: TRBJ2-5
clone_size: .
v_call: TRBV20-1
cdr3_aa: CSASLKGRETQYF

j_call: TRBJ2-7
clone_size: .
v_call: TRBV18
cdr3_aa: CASSPREGGEQYF

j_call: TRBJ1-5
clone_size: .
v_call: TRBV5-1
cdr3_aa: CASSIDAGLDQPQHF

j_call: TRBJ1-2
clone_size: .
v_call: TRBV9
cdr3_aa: CASSLRGEPGTYGYTF

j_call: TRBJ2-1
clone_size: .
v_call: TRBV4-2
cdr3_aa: CASSPPGKGDRGFYNEQFF

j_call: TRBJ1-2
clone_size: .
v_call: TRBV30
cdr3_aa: CAWSVLRQGAHGYTF

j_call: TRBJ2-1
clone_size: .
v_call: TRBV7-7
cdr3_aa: CASSLGTGDLGEQFF

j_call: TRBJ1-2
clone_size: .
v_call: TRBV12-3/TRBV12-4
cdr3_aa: CASSKTQGDGYTF

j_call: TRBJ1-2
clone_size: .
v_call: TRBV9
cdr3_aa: CASSVEGQGASGYTF

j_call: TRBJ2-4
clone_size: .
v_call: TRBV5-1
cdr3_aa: CASSLGLVVAKNIQYF

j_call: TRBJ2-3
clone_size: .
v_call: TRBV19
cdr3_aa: CASSRTAPGGYSTSTDTQYF

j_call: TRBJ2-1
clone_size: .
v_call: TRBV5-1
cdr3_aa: CASSLKLAGGTVLSYNEQFF

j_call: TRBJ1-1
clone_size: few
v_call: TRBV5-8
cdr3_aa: CASSLRGKAFF

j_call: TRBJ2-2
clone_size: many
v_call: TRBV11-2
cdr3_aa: CASSSNRDRELFF

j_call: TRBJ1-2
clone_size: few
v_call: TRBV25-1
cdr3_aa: CAASLGPNYGYTF

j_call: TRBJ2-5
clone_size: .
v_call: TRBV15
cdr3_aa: CATSTSRGVETQYF

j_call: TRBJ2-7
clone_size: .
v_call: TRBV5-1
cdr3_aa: CASSLGVSASLEQYF

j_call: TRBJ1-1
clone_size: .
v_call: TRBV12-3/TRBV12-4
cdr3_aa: CASSFIQGEAFF